Shown below are 4 T cell receptor beta chains from a single sample sequenced in a study of T cell changes during pregnancy in multiple sclerosis. TCRdb's table, derived via immunoSEQ multiplex PCR, lists solely in-frame clones and lacks some. The sample holds approximately 84,000 clones, around 93% seen once. The material sequenced was peripheral blood, taken in the third trimester of pregnancy. Every receptor here comes from a female donor with multiple sclerosis, enrolled in a pregnancy study.

The chain has TRBV7-2 and TRBJ1-2; the D gene is possibly TRBD1 (6 bases). The CDR3 totals 14 residues. Trimming took 1 base from V and 4 from J, leaving 10 bases between them. From germline, CDR1 is SGHTA and CDR2 FQGNSA. The DNA for the CDR3 is TGTGCCAGCAGCTTAGATCCAGGGGCCTATGGCTACACCTTC. Amino acid sequence: CASSLDPGAYGYTF.

The chain recombines TRBV15 with TRBJ2-7, with TRBD2 identical over 7 bases. Per the germline V gene, CDR1 is LNHNV and CDR2 is YYDKDF (reference sequence). Unmatched junction bases numbered 11, after V lost 0 bases and J lost 0 bases. This CDR3 is 18 amino acids long. The CDR3 is CATSREGGSGGFSYEQYF. In nucleotides, the CDR3 is TGTGCCACCAGCAGAGAGGGGGGGTCCGGGGGTTTCTCCTACGAGCAGTACTTC.

The V and J genes are TRBV18 and TRBJ1-1; D is unresolved. The germline V gene encodes CDR1 KGHSH and CDR2 LQKENI. Trimming removed 3 bases at V and 1 base at J, with 6 bases between. The CDR3 extends over 13 amino acids. The CDR3 DNA reads as TGTGCCAGCTCACCTATCCGGAACACTGAAGCTTTCTTT. It codes for CASSPIRNTEAFF.

The chain links TRBV5-4 to TRBJ2-7; 9 positions agree with TRBD1. There are 15 residues in the CDR3. CDR1 SGHNT and CDR2 YYREEE come from the germline V gene (reference sequence). J was trimmed by 2 bases and V by 0 bases; bases with no gene match: 3. The CDR3: CASSLGGQGAYEQYF. Here the CDR3 DNA reads TGTGCCAGCAGCTTGGGGGGACAGGGAGCCTACGAGCAGTACTTC.